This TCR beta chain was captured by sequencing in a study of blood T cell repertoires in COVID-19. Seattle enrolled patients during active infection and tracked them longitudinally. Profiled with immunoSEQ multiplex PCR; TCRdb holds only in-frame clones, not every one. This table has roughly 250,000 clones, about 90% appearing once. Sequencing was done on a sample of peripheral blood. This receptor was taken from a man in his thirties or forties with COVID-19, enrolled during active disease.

The CDR3 is CASSDTPGRGLSSPLHF. CDR3 coding DNA: TGCGCCAGCAGCGATACCCCCGGCAGGGGGCTTTCTTCACCCCTCCACTTT. V and J are TRBV5-1 and TRBJ1-6, with 8 bases fitting TRBD1. The V segment lost 4 bases and the J segment 9 bases; nucleotides outside the gene matches: 15. Germline lookup yields CDR1 SGHRS and CDR2 YFSETQ. This CDR3 has 17 residues.